This T cell receptor (beta chain) was found in a study of shared clonotypes between healthy human individuals. Only CD45RO-negative cells positively selected for CCR7 counted as naive CD8 cells, so terminally differentiated effector memory CD45RA+ cells were excluded. This clone was counted only a few times. Profiled with immunoSEQ multiplex PCR; TCRdb holds only in-frame clones, not every one. The sample shows about 2,100,000 clones, about 93% of them seen only once. The V gene lost 7 bases and the J gene lost 4 bases, with 13 bases spanning the gap. The length of the CDR3 is 13 residues. Germline values: CDR1 MGHDK, CDR2 SYGVNS.

The sequenced sample consisted of naive CD8+ T cells from PBMCs. The rearrangement links TRBV25-1 to TRBJ1-2; D might be TRBD1 (6 bases). This TCR derives from a man between 18 and 35 years old in good health. Some clones in this sample may be carry-over from other donors' samples. This CDR3 reads CASTQGPSYGYTF. In DNA, the CDR3 is TGTGCCAGCACGCAGGGGCCGAGCTATGGCTACACCTTC.